Shown below are 15 T cell receptor beta chains from a single sample sequenced in a study of blood T cell repertoires in COVID-19. Method: immunoSEQ multiplex PCR; TCRdb's copy keeps in-frame clones and lacks some. The sample holds approximately 230,000 clones, 85% to 90% seen once. Sequencing used peripheral blood. These receptors originate from a man of 80 years or more with acute or convalescent COVID-19.

The CDR3 DNA is TGTGCCAGCAGTTTACTATCTCAGCCCCAGCATTTT. This codes for CASSLLSQPQHF. The chain couples TRBV12-3 or TRBV12-4 to TRBJ1-5, with D hard to call. Trimming cost V 2 bases and J 6 bases, with 5 bases left between them. This CDR3 contains 12 residues.

In this sample, this clone turned up a few times. This chain joins TRBV6-1 and TRBJ1-1; 7 nucleotides agree with TRBD1. Trimming at V came to 2 bases and at J to 8 bases, leaving 8 bases not matched to a gene. The CDR3 has 14 amino acids. CDR1 is MNHNS, CDR2 SASEGT, per germline. The CDR3 DNA is TGTGCCAGCAGTGAACAACCGGGACAGACGGAAGCTTTCTTT. Translation: CASSEQPGQTEAFF.

This clone was seen only a few times. This CDR3 is also generated by other DNA sequences in the sample. The chain recombines TRBV9 with TRBJ2-5; 7 nucleotides agree with TRBD1. V lost 0 bases, J lost 2 bases, and 1 base stayed unmatched. The CDR3 totals 14 residues. CDR1 is SGDLS and CDR2 is YYNGEE in the germline V gene. The CDR3 sequence is CASSVDRGQETQYF. The CDR3 DNA reads as TGTGCCAGCAGCGTAGACAGGGGTCAAGAGACCCAGTACTTC.

The chain couples TRBV6-5 to TRBJ1-5; 8 bases line up with TRBD1. The V and J ends lost 6 bases and 1 base, in that order; junction bases with no gene match: 5. The CDR3 has 15 amino acids. Germline loops: CDR1 MNHEY, CDR2 SVGAGI. Here the CDR3 DNA reads TGTGCCAGCAGCCTGGACAGGGAGAGCAATCAGCCCCAGCATTTT. Translating it yields CASSLDRESNQPQHF.

This clone has just one count. The gene calls are TRBV19 and TRBJ2-5, with D possibly being TRBD1 (6 bases). Germline values: CDR1 LNHDA, CDR2 SQIVND (reference sequence). Trimming took off 1 base at V and 4 bases at J, with 13 bases between the two ends. The length of the CDR3 is 15 residues. The CDR3 bases are TGTGCCAGTAGTATAGGAACAGGGCTGGGAGAGACCCAGTACTTC. Translating gives CASSIGTGLGETQYF.

The chain has TRBV10-1 and TRBJ1-5; 7 positions match TRBD1. The CDR3 contains 18 residues. Germline lookup yields CDR1 WNHNN and CDR2 SYGVQD (reference sequence). With 6 bases clipped from V and 1 base from J, the junction kept 15 bases outside the gene matches. The CDR3 is CASSLLKKAGGSNQPQHF. The CDR3 DNA sequence: TGCGCCAGCAGCCTCCTAAAGAAGGCAGGGGGAAGCAATCAGCCCCAGCATTTT.

This clone was seen once. V usage is TRBV19 and J usage is TRBJ1-5; no clear D. The CDR3 runs to 12 residues. CDR1 LNHDA and CDR2 SQIVND come from the germline V gene (reference sequence). V lost 4 bases and J 4 bases, leaving 5 bases between the germline ends. The DNA of the CDR3 is TGTGCCAGTAGTAACCTAAATCAGCCCCAGCATTTT. This translates into CASSNLNQPQHF.

This clone has a single count. The chain uses TRBV7-2 and TRBJ1-5; 11 bases are a match to TRBD1. The CDR3 is 15 amino acids. The junction had 6 bases not matched to a gene; V was cut back by 5 bases and J by 6 bases. Germline V CDR1 and CDR2: SGHTA, FQGNSA. The CDR3 sequence is CASSEGTGGTQPQHF. The CDR3 bases are TGTGCCAGCAGCGAAGGGACAGGGGGTACTCAGCCCCAGCATTTT.

V is TRBV18 and J is TRBJ2-5; the match to TRBD1 covers 7 bases. CDR1 and CDR2 (germline): KGHSH, LQKENI. CDR3 size: 13 residues. After removal of 5 bases from V and 5 bases from J, the junction contained 5 bases not matched to a gene. The DNA for the CDR3 is TGTGCCAGCTCAGCGGACAGGTCGGAGACCCAGTACTTC. It codes for CASSADRSETQYF.

The sample holds one count of this clone. The chain carries TRBV24-1 and TRBJ2-5; a weak D match, TRBD1 (6 bases). Germline CDR1 is KGHDR and CDR2 is SFDVKD. V dropped 3 bases and J dropped 1 base, with 11 bases sitting between them. The CDR3 length is 15 residues. The CDR3, as DNA: TGTGCCACCAGTGATCCGGACAGCTTCCAAGAGACCCAGTACTTC. It specifies CATSDPDSFQETQYF.

The J gene is TRBJ1-1, the V gene TRBV19; D unresolved. Looked up from germline, CDR1 is LNHDA and CDR2 is SQIVND (reference sequence). This CDR3 spans 14 amino acids. Trimming took 7 bases from V and 2 from J, leaving 14 bases between them. The DNA for the CDR3 is TGTGCCAGTAATAGAGGGCAGTATAACACTGAAGCTTTCTTT. Translating gives CASNRGQYNTEAFF.

The CDR3 DNA sequence: TGTGCCAGCAGTGCGTGGACAGGGGGCGTCAATGAAAAACTGTTTTTT. This gives the protein CASSAWTGGVNEKLFF. This sequence joins TRBV25-1 and TRBJ1-4, with 11 bases that match TRBD1. There are 16 residues in the CDR3. V dropped 4 bases and J dropped 5; count of bases not matched to a gene: 6. Germline V gives CDR1 MGHDK, CDR2 SYGVNS.

The chain carries TRBV11-2 and TRBJ1-1; 7 nucleotides match TRBD1. V gave up 5 bases and J gave up 6 bases; unmatched junction bases: 6. Germline V gene data show CDR1 as SGHAT and CDR2 as FQNNGV. The CDR3 loop spans 13 amino acids. Written as DNA, the CDR3 is TGTGCCAGCAGCCTACAGGGGTTCGCTGAAGCTTTCTTT. Protein: CASSLQGFAEAFF.

The chain recombines TRBV18 with TRBJ2-5; D unclear. Germline-derived CDR1 and CDR2 are KGHSH and LQKENI. The CDR3 contains 14 residues. V was shortened by 3 bases and J by 5 bases, with 13 bases between the two germline ends. The CDR3 nucleotides read TGTGCCAGCTCACCGGAAGGAGTTGTGGAGACCCAGTACTTC. As protein: CASSPEGVVETQYF.

This chain uses TRBV4-1 with TRBJ2-1, with 15 bases fitting TRBD2. Germline values: CDR1 MGHRA, CDR2 YSYEKL. This CDR3 is 16 amino acids long. J was trimmed by 7 bases and V by 4 bases; bases with no gene match: 5. As DNA, the CDR3 is TGCGCCAGCAGCCCCGCCGGGACTAGCGGGAGGAATGAGCAGTTCTTC. The encoded protein is CASSPAGTSGRNEQFF.